The entry below gives a single T cell receptor beta chain sequence along with its context. Which antigen it targets is not known. No base-level quality is on record; no much larger clone is a single base apart. For sequencing of the TCRbeta CDR3 region, genomic DNA was extracted from the sorted cells. The immunoSEQ Assay was used for sequencing of TCRbeta CDR3 regions. TCRdb re-hosts the immuneACCESS table, in-frame sequences only. Its copies lack some clones; in the studies checked, an unresolved V gene accounts for under half of them, and the cause for the rest is not known. The sample data list 65,000 to 75,000 clones, and more than 75% of these were observed just once. Of the sample, approximately 2% falls within the top ten clones. The sample originates from a study of OX40 agonist ivuxolimab in advanced cancers. Some background on the complete study: Ivuxolimab, which targeted the costimulatory receptor OX40 (CD134), was an agonistic, fully human IgG2 monoclonal antibody. The paper reports the monotherapy dose-escalation portion (N ≈ 52 patients) of the phase I ivuxolimab trial. Prior anti-PD-1, anti-PD-L1 or anti-CTLA-4 therapy was permitted, and 35% to 40% of dose-escalation patients had received checkpoint inhibitors. Of the 50 to 55 dose-escalation patients, hepatocellular carcinoma was present in about 19, melanoma in approximately 15, renal cell carcinoma in 9 and head and neck cancer in 9. Intravenous ivuxolimab was administered to patients every 2 weeks at six dose levels: 0.01, 0.1, 0.3, 1.5, 3 and 10 mg/kg. In the dose-escalation cohort, 75% to 85% of patients were male, and the mean age was 60 years with a range of about 20 to 90. Partial responses occurred in three dose-escalation patients: two with cutaneous melanoma and one with hepatocellular carcinoma. The purpose of peripheral TCRbeta sequencing was to test whether ivuxolimab changed TCR sequence diversity and led to clonal T-cell expansion.

The trial excluded patients who had a history of autoimmune disease or were on systemic immunosuppression. Peripheral blood for TCR sequencing was collected from all dose cohorts at baseline, on cycle 4 day 1, and on cycle 7 day 1. Samples were obtained from an open-label, multicenter, first-in-human phase I dose-escalation trial of ivuxolimab. Adults with locally advanced or metastatic melanoma, renal cell carcinoma, hepatocellular carcinoma or head and neck squamous cell carcinoma were enrolled in the trial. Before TCR sequencing, CD4+ T cells and CD8+ T cells were sorted from peripheral blood as separate populations. What the research found in general, with its limitations: At doses from 0.1 to 3.0 mg/kg, clonal expansion was seen in both CD4+ and CD8+ blood T cells between baseline and week 6. On average, CD8+ T cells showed more expanded clones than CD4+ T cells after ivuxolimab. Low levels of normalized T-cell clonal expansion were also seen in some nonresponding patients. Antigen specificity was not determined for the clonally expanded peripheral T cells. Partial responders in the 0.1-3.0 mg/kg groups had among the lowest normalized peripheral clonal expansion, especially among CD8+ T cells.

The V and J ends are trimmed by 4 bases and 8 bases, leaving 9 bases between them. The germline V gene supplies CDR1 SGHRS and CDR2 YFSETQ. Including cysteine and phenylalanine, the CDR3 has 12 amino acids. The read is trimmed to its CDR3 DNA, 36 bases read in frame from base 1. The receptor was isolated from an adult with an advanced solid tumor such as melanoma, head and neck, liver or kidney cancer. The sequence joins TRBV5-1 to TRBJ1-4, with the D segment identity uncertain. Sequenced material: CD4+ or CD8+ T cells sorted from blood, taken in a trial of the OX40 agonist ivuxolimab. The DNA sequence is as follows: TGCGCCAGCAGCAAGGATTCAGAAAAACTGTTTTTT. Its coded protein is CASSKDSEKLFF.